Listed here is a single T cell receptor (beta chain). Across several immunoSEQ plates, the genomic DNA of each subset was split evenly. TCRdb keeps only in-frame clones here, not all; method: immunoSEQ multiplex PCR. The table includes over 1.5 million clones, around 98% detected once. Germline V lookup: CDR1 SGHAT, CDR2 FQDESV (reference sequence). The CDR3 sequence is 19 residues long. The junction had 17 bases not matched to a gene; V was cut back by 6 bases and J by 2 bases. This specimen belongs to a study of shared clonotypes between healthy human individuals. This sequence originates from a man aged 25-45 years in good health. Sequencing used naive CD4+ T cells sorted from blood. Subset reported: CD45RA+ positively selected. This chain connects TRBV11-1 to TRBJ2-5; 11 bases map to TRBD2. The CDR3 DNA sequence: TGTGCCAGCAGTCCGGGTCGCCTACTAGCGGGAGTCTTTCAAGAGACCCAGTACTTC. This gives the protein CASSPGRLLAGVFQETQYF.